This T cell receptor (beta chain) comes out of a study of OX40 agonist ivuxolimab in advanced cancers. On the study more broadly: Previous treatment with anti-PD-1, anti-PD-L1 or anti-CTLA-4 therapy was allowed; approximately 40% had received some.

The V gene's germline CDR1 is KGHSH and CDR2 LQKENI. There are 16 residues in the CDR3. The trim removed 4 bases at V and 7 bases at J, leaving 12 bases unmatched. TCRdb's copy holds only in-frame clones and misses some; the assay was immunoSEQ multiplex PCR. The sample records 50,000 or so clones, roughly 90% being singletons. The rearrangement links TRBV18 to TRBJ2-5; 10 bases map to TRBD2. This specimen was CD4+ or CD8+ T cells sorted from blood, taken in a trial of the OX40 agonist ivuxolimab. This sequence originates from an adult with an advanced solid tumor such as melanoma, head and neck, liver or kidney cancer. For the CDR3, the DNA is TGTGCCAGCTCACTAGGACTAGCGGAAGCCGGGGGGACCCAGTACTTC. Protein: CASSLGLAEAGGTQYF.